The clone carrying this T cell receptor beta chain was counted a single time. Its specificity is unknown. This CDR3 has 16 residues. V lost 3 bases, J lost 1 base, and 5 bases stayed unmatched. Germline values: CDR1 SEHNR, CDR2 FQNEAQ (reference sequence). The data derive from a study of OX40 agonist ivuxolimab in advanced cancers. Study-level information: Patients assigned to dose escalation were diagnosed with hepatocellular carcinoma, melanoma, renal cell or head and neck cancer. Partial responses were achieved by three patients: one hepatocellular carcinoma, two cutaneous melanoma. Study-wide results and caveats: By week 6 at 0.1 to 3.0 mg/kg, blood CD4+ and CD8+ T cells had expanded clonally.

Sequenced by immunoSEQ multiplex PCR; TCRdb stores in-frame clones only, minus some. The data show about 19,000 clones, 60% to 85% seen once. Researchers took blood at baseline, on cycle 4 day 1, and on cycle 7 day 1. V and J are TRBV7-9 and TRBJ2-3, with 9 positions matching TRBD2. This TCR came from an adult with an advanced solid tumor such as melanoma, head and neck, liver or kidney cancer. The sample consisted of CD4+ or CD8+ T cells sorted from blood, taken in a trial of the OX40 agonist ivuxolimab. The CDR3 sequence is CASSFYSGSGTDTQYF. DNA of the CDR3: TGTGCCAGCAGCTTCTATAGCGGGAGTGGCACAGATACGCAGTATTTT.